This T cell receptor (beta chain) was sequenced during a study of identical twins. Whole-study results and caveats: Invariant T cells like MAIT and iNKT could partly confound the zero-insertion analyses.

TCRdb re-derived calls from the 5' RACE reads in MiXCR, one entry per CDR3 protein. Seen here are around 490,000 distinct CDR3 sequences, 13% to 15% observed once, and the top ten hold roughly 0.43%. Comment on this clonotype: Antigen specificity is unknown.

J gave up 4 bases and V 5 bases, and 19 bases lay outside the gene matches. Germline assignment: CDR1 SGHVS and CDR2 FNYEAQ. The CDR3 runs to 19 residues. Every donor was a healthy Caucasian. This sample was also put to use in a study of yellow fever vaccine responses in identical twins. That work adds: After vaccination, twins' T cell response reportedly seemed partly convergent, partly personalized.

Sequencing was carried out using CD4+ T cells sorted from blood. The clonotype originates from a woman in her late teens or twenties in good health. This chain joins TRBV7-6 and TRBJ2-1; TRBD1 aligns across 8 bases. CDR3 sequence (DNA): TGTGCCAGCAGCAATAGCCGGGCAGGGGGCCGGAGGGGATACAATGAGCAGTTCTTC. Translating gives CASSNSRAGGRRGYNEQFF.